Shown below are 19 T cell receptor beta chains from a single sample sequenced in a study of T cell repertoires in ileal Crohn's disease. Clones were sequenced by immunoSEQ multiplex PCR, and TCRdb holds only the in-frame ones, with some missing. The sample yields almost 7,500 clones, 74% seen once. As for time point: proximal margin of the surgical specimen (macroscopically non-inflamed). Sequencing input: ileal tissue. The receptor source for this set is an adult with Crohn's disease.

The genes are TRBV6-6 and TRBJ2-7; 9 nucleotides line up with TRBD1. Germline trimming cut 4 bases from V and 3 bases from J; bases unmatched to any gene: 7. CDR3 size: 15 residues. Germline CDR1 reads MNHNY; CDR2 reads SVGAGI (reference sequence). CDR3 loop: CASSSPGQGFYEQYF. The CDR3 DNA follows: TGTGCCAGCAGTTCTCCGGGACAGGGATTCTACGAGCAGTACTTC.

The chain recombines TRBV6-1 with TRBJ1-1; D uncertain. Germline V lookup: CDR1 MNHNS, CDR2 SASEGT. The length of the CDR3 is 11 residues. V lost 7 bases, J lost 0 bases, and 3 bases lay in between. The CDR3 coding sequence is TGTGCCAGCACTATGAACACTGAAGCTTTCTTT. It translates to CASTMNTEAFF.

The table lists this clone with a count of one. The chain is built from TRBV10-3 and TRBJ2-3; D uncertain. This CDR3 region has 14 residues. Germline V gene lookup returns CDR1 ENHRY and CDR2 SYGVKD. The V end lost 3 bases, the J end lost 8 bases, and 15 bases lay between the germline ends. CDR3 sequence reads: CAISDPKSIGTQYF. In DNA form, the CDR3 reads TGTGCCATCAGTGACCCTAAGAGTATTGGTACGCAGTATTTT.

J is TRBJ1-1 and V is TRBV7-6; D is perhaps TRBD1 (5 bases). Germline V gives CDR1 SGHVS, CDR2 FNYEAQ. Trimming cost V 7 bases and J 4 bases, with 13 bases left between them. This CDR3 comprises 13 residues. The DNA of the CDR3 is TGTGCCAGCAAGGAGGGGATACGCACTGAAGCTTTCTTT. Translating gives CASKEGIRTEAFF.

The chain is built from TRBV27 and TRBJ1-1, with TRBD1 matching over 8 bases. CDR1 and CDR2 from the germline V gene are MNHEY and SMNVEV (reference sequence). Trimming took 5 bases from V and 10 from J; bases not matched to a gene: 9. The CDR3 contains 13 residues. For the CDR3, the DNA is TGTGCCAGCAGTCTACTCGGACAGGGAGGAGCTTTCTTT. Encoded protein: CASSLLGQGGAFF.

The chain joins TRBV9 to TRBJ2-1; TRBD2 matches at 12 bases. The germline gives CDR1 SGDLS, CDR2 YYNGEE. The CDR3 runs to 15 residues. After removal of 4 bases from V and 9 bases from J, the junction contained 8 bases not matched to a gene. The CDR3 loop is CASSPWTSGKIEQFF. The CDR3 nucleotides read TGTGCCAGCAGCCCCTGGACTAGCGGGAAGATTGAGCAGTTCTTC.

The rearrangement joins TRBV25-1 to TRBJ2-1; the D is unclear. The CDR3 spans 14 residues. V gave up 6 bases and J gave up 0 bases, with 9 bases separating them. Looked up from germline, CDR1 is MGHDK and CDR2 is SYGVNS. Here the CDR3 reads CASRGDRSYNEQFF. CDR3 DNA: TGTGCCAGCAGAGGAGACCGCTCCTACAATGAGCAGTTCTTC.

Points on this clone: This clone may be a read error of a much larger clone one base away. The sample holds other DNA sequences that translate to the same CDR3. In nucleotides, the CDR3 is TGTGCCAGCAGTTTATCGGGGTATAGCAATCAGCCCCAGCATTTT. Protein product: CASSLSGYSNQPQHF. The genes are TRBV27 and TRBJ1-5; D call uncertain. The germline gives CDR1 MNHEY, CDR2 SMNVEV (reference sequence). The V end was cut by 0 bases, the J end by 0 bases, with 6 bases between. This CDR3 is 15 amino acids long.

J is TRBJ2-3 and V is TRBV5-1; tentatively, D is TRBD2 (6 bases). Germline CDR1 and CDR2: SGHRS and YFSETQ. The CDR3 spans 15 residues. Trimming removed 4 bases at V and 5 bases at J, with 17 bases between. The CDR3 coding sequence is TGCGCCAGCAGCCCTCTGGAGGGCCGAGGAGATACGCAGTATTTT. It specifies CASSPLEGRGDTQYF.

The rearrangement uses TRBV5-1 and TRBJ1-2; TRBD1 might be the D (6 bases). The germline gives CDR1 SGHRS, CDR2 YFSETQ. The V and J ends lost 4 bases and 7 bases respectively, with 17 bases between them. This CDR3 contains 14 residues. The CDR3 loop is CASSPSTGVIGYTF. DNA of the CDR3: TGCGCCAGCAGCCCATCGACAGGAGTAATTGGCTACACCTTC.

By sample fraction, this clone is medium-sized (0.01 to 0.1%). The J gene is TRBJ1-5, the V gene TRBV5-6; D perhaps matches TRBD1 (5 bases). From germline, CDR1 is SGHDT and CDR2 YYEEEE. The CDR3 extends over 14 amino acids. V lost 2 bases to trimming and J lost 3 bases, with 9 bases between them. The DNA of the CDR3 is TGTGCCAGCAGCTTTTCAGGGTTCAATCAGCCCCAGCATTTT. It yields the protein CASSFSGFNQPQHF. The full variable domain, completed using reference TRBV5-6 and TRBJ1-5, is DAGVTQSPTHLIKTRGQQVTLRCSPKSGHDTVSWYQQALGQGPQFIFQYYEEEERQRGNFPDRFSGHQFPNYSSELNVNALLLGDSALYLCASSFSGFNQPQHFGDGTRLSIL.

The chain carries TRBV11-3 and TRBJ2-2; tentative D call: TRBD1 (6 bases). V was clipped by 1 base and J by 3 bases, with 12 bases between them. This CDR3 region has 16 residues. Germline values: CDR1 SGHNT, CDR2 YENEEA. CDR3 sequence (DNA): TGTGCCAGCAGCTTAGGAGGGACACAGCACACCGGGGAGCTGTTTTTT. This gives the protein CASSLGGTQHTGELFF.

The chain joins TRBV15 to TRBJ2-6, with D unresolved. The CDR3 consists of 15 residues. Between the trimmed V and J ends, which lost 0 bases and 0 bases, there was a span of 3 bases. CDR1 and CDR2 (germline): LNHNV, YYDKDF (reference sequence). CDR3 region: CATSRDNSGANVLTF. The CDR3 coding sequence is TGTGCCACCAGCAGAGACAACTCTGGGGCCAACGTCCTGACTTTC.

By sample share, this clone is large (0.1 to 1%). Other DNA sequences in the sample encode the same CDR3. This chain joins TRBV4-1 and TRBJ2-7, with TRBD2 matching over 7 bases. Looked up from germline, CDR1 is MGHRA and CDR2 is YSYEKL. The CDR3 length is 14 residues. J lost 5 bases, V lost 1 base, and 5 bases had no gene match. This CDR3 is CASSQGPGGDEQYF. The CDR3 nucleotides read TGCGCCAGCAGCCAAGGGCCGGGGGGAGACGAGCAGTACTTC.

The table lists this clone with a count of one. The chain combines TRBV14 with TRBJ2-1; D ambiguous. The CDR3 is 15 amino acids. The V and J ends lost 1 base and 7 bases respectively, with 14 bases between them. CDR1 and CDR2 (germline): SGHDN, FVKESK. CDR3 loop: CASSQGLGRRNEQFF. Written as DNA, the CDR3 is TGTGCCAGCAGCCAAGGTCTCGGGCGCCGAAATGAGCAGTTCTTC.

The chain has TRBV4-2 and TRBJ1-3, with D uncertain. CDR1 and CDR2 (germline): LGHNA, YNFKEQ. V was shortened by 3 bases and J by 4 bases, with 13 bases between the two germline ends. The CDR3 totals 15 residues. CDR3 sequence reads: CASSHNPGVGNTIYF. The CDR3 bases are TGTGCCAGCAGCCATAACCCCGGGGTCGGAAACACCATATATTTT.

The V and J genes are TRBV27 and TRBJ2-2; 9 bases are a match to TRBD2. Germline V lookup: CDR1 MNHEY, CDR2 SMNVEV (reference sequence). J gave up 4 bases and V 8 bases, and 5 bases lay outside the gene matches. CDR3 length: 14 residues. The CDR3 sequence is CASRLAVLTGELFF. CDR3 in DNA: TGTGCCAGCCGACTAGCGGTACTCACCGGGGAGCTGTTTTTT.

The chain links TRBV9 to TRBJ2-1; 8 bases map to TRBD1. Germline CDR1 is SGDLS and CDR2 is YYNGEE. This CDR3 comprises 15 residues. With V trimmed by 4 bases and J by 5 bases, 8 bases remained unmatched. CDR3 sequence: CASSLQGAGHNEQFF. In nucleotides, the CDR3 is TGTGCCAGCAGCCTCCAGGGGGCGGGCCACAATGAGCAGTTCTTC.

This chain joins TRBV6-1 and TRBJ2-1, with TRBD2 matching over 7 bases. The CDR3 runs to 14 residues. Germline assignment: CDR1 MNHNS and CDR2 SASEGT. V shed 11 bases, J shed 6 bases, and the junction held 13 bases outside the gene matches. The CDR3: CAGGNWAGVNEQFF. The CDR3, as DNA: TGTGCCGGGGGAAATTGGGCGGGAGTCAATGAGCAGTTCTTC.